This is a list of T cell receptor beta chains from one sample in a study of blood T cell repertoires in COVID-19. Measured with immunoSEQ multiplex PCR; TCRdb has only the in-frame clones, and not every one. The sample has around 120,000 clones; 70% to 85% are singletons. Input material: peripheral blood. The receptors here all came from a man over 45 with acute or convalescent COVID-19. Each CDR3 is given with its conserved first and last residue. A D gene is named only where the DNA matches it firmly. The size of a clone is reported for some rows only, either as once, few or many, or as a class for expanded clones.

J,V,size,D,length,CDR3,DNA
TRBJ2-7,TRBV4-1,NA,NA,11,CASSPGYEQYF,TGCGCCAGCAGTCCAGGGTACGAGCAGTACTTC
TRBJ1-1,TRBV3-1/TRBV3-2,NA,NA,14,CASSLAGVNTEAFF,TGTGCCAGCAGCCTAGCCGGGGTGAACACTGAAGCTTTCTTT
TRBJ1-4,TRBV4-1,few,NA,16,CASSQRGRGSNEKLFF,TGCGCCAGCAGCCAAAGAGGCCGAGGTTCTAATGAAAAACTGTTTTTT
TRBJ2-1,TRBV28,NA,TRBD2,13,CASSPRLADEQFF,TGTGCCAGCAGTCCACGACTAGCCGATGAGCAGTTCTTC
TRBJ2-3,TRBV3-1/TRBV3-2,NA,TRBD2,16,CASSPPLAGVKNTQYF,TGTGCCAGCAGCCCTCCCCTAGCGGGAGTTAAAAATACGCAGTATTTT
TRBJ1-3,TRBV19,few,TRBD1,17,CASSSGTGVVGVNTIYF,TGTGCCAGTAGCTCCGGGACAGGCGTTGTTGGGGTGAACACCATATATTTT
TRBJ1-5,TRBV7-2,NA,NA,15,CASSLELTPGQPQHF,TGTGCCAGCAGCTTAGAGCTCACGCCGGGTCAGCCCCAGCATTTT
TRBJ2-7,TRBV19,NA,NA,14,CASSLGSGSYEQYF,TGTGCCAGTAGTTTGGGGAGTGGGTCCTACGAGCAGTACTTC
TRBJ2-7,TRBV9,NA,TRBD1,16,CASSVGSGGVGYEQYF,TGTGCCAGCAGCGTAGGGTCAGGGGGCGTTGGCTACGAGCAGTACTTC
TRBJ1-4,TRBV29-1,NA,TRBD1,13,CSVGQGHGEKLFF,TGCAGCGTTGGACAGGGTCACGGCGAAAAACTGTTTTTT
TRBJ1-6,TRBV28,NA,NA,17,CASSLSYLSSYNSPLHF,TGTGCCAGCAGTTTATCGTATCTGAGCTCCTATAATTCACCCCTCCACTTT
TRBJ1-4,TRBV5-1,NA,NA,14,CASSQSGQNEKLFF,TGCGCCAGCAGTCAGTCCGGACAGAATGAAAAACTGTTTTTT
TRBJ2-3,TRBV5-1,NA,NA,14,CASSLGQWKDTQYF,TGCGCCAGCAGCTTGGGACAGTGGAAAGATACGCAGTATTTT
TRBJ1-5,TRBV2,few,NA,14,CASSDGRVAQPQHF,TGTGCCAGCAGTGACGGCAGGGTGGCTCAGCCCCAGCATTTT
TRBJ2-4,TRBV7-8,medium-sized,NA,15,CASSAGRALVDIQYF,TGTGCCAGCAGCGCAGGCAGGGCTCTTGTGGACATTCAGTACTTC
TRBJ2-7,TRBV21-1,NA,NA,15,CARRGLGATFYEQYF,TGTGCCAGGAGGGGGCTAGGGGCAACCTTCTACGAGCAGTACTTC
TRBJ1-5,TRBV27,once,NA,15,CASSLNPGINQPQHF,TGTGCCAGCAGTCTAAACCCGGGTATCAATCAGCCCCAGCATTTT
TRBJ2-1,TRBV11-2,NA,TRBD1,14,CASSKDRGQNEQFF,TGTGCCAGCAGCAAGGACAGGGGGCAGAATGAGCAGTTCTTC
TRBJ1-4,TRBV6-6,NA,TRBD1,18,CASSHTQGAVVTNEKLFF,TGTGCCAGCAGTCATACTCAGGGGGCTGTGGTAACTAATGAAAAACTGTTTTTT
TRBJ1-3,TRBV5-4,NA,NA,16,CASSLVSESSGNTIYF,TGTGCCAGCAGCTTGGTCAGCGAGAGCTCTGGAAACACCATATATTTT
TRBJ2-3,TRBV9,NA,TRBD1,16,CASSATGTGVTDTQYF,TGTGCCAGCAGCGCCACCGGGACAGGGGTGACAGATACGCAGTATTTT
TRBJ2-2,TRBV10-1,NA,NA,14,CASSESFSSGELFF,TGCGCCAGCAGTGAGTCTTTCTCTAGCGGGGAGCTGTTTTTT
TRBJ2-7,TRBV4-1,NA,NA,19,CASSQGRLGTRGSSYEQYF,TGCGCCAGCAGCCAAGGGAGATTAGGGACACGGGGAAGCTCCTACGAGCAGTACTTC
TRBJ1-5,TRBV20-1,once,NA,11,CSARADQPQHF,TGCAGTGCTAGGGCCGATCAGCCCCAGCATTTT
TRBJ2-7,TRBV15,NA,NA,16,CATSRDASAASYEQYF,TGTGCCACCAGCAGAGATGCAAGCGCCGCCTCCTACGAGCAGTACTTC
TRBJ2-2,TRBV5-1,NA,TRBD1,16,CASSLEGQGNTGELFF,TGCGCCAGCAGCTTGGAAGGACAGGGGAACACCGGGGAGCTGTTTTTT
TRBJ2-7,TRBV7-6,NA,TRBD2,13,CASSTTSGYEQYF,TGTGCCAGCAGCACCACTAGCGGCTACGAGCAGTACTTC
TRBJ2-3,TRBV29-1,NA,TRBD2,18,CSVVGGTSGRGGVDTQYF,TGCAGCGTTGTTGGTGGGACTAGCGGGAGGGGAGGCGTAGATACGCAGTATTTT
TRBJ2-5,TRBV6-5,once,TRBD1,15,CASRSDRGRVETQYF,TGTGCCAGCAGGTCCGACAGGGGCCGGGTAGAGACCCAGTACTTC
TRBJ2-3,TRBV15,NA,NA,13,CATSVPGADTQYF,TGTGCCACCAGCGTGCCAGGGGCAGATACGCAGTATTTT
TRBJ2-7,TRBV3-1/TRBV3-2,medium-sized,TRBD2,19,CASSQDGSSGGPPSYEQYF,TGTGCCAGCAGCCAAGATGGGTCTAGCGGGGGCCCCCCCTCCTACGAGCAGTACTTC
TRBJ1-3,TRBV6-5,NA,NA,15,CASTQLRFSGNTIYF,TGTGCCAGCACCCAACTCAGGTTCTCTGGAAACACCATATATTTT
TRBJ1-1,TRBV18,NA,TRBD1,17,CASSPSSGQGRHAEAFF,TGTGCCAGCTCACCATCCTCGGGACAGGGTCGGCACGCTGAAGCTTTCTTT